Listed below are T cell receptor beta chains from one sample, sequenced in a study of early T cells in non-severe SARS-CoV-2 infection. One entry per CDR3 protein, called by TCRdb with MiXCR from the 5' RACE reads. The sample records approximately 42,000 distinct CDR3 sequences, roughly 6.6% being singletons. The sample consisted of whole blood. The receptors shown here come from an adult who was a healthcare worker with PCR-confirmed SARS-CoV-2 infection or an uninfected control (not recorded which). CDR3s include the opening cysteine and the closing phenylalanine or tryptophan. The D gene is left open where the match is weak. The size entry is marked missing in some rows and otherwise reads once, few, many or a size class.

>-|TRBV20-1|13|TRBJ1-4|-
CSAVRTTNEKLFF
TGCAGTGCGGTCAGGACAACTAATGAAAAACTGTTTTTT
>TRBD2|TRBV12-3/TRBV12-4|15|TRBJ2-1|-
CASRAGTSGTNEQFF
TGTGCCAGCAGGGCCGGGACTAGCGGGACCAATGAGCAGTTCTTC
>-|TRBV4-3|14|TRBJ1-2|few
CASSQDRQADGYTF
TGCGCCAGCAGCCAAGATAGACAGGCCGATGGCTACACCTTC
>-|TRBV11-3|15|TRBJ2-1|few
CASSSTASSYNEQFF
TGTGCCAGCAGCTCGACAGCGAGCTCCTACAATGAGCAGTTCTTC
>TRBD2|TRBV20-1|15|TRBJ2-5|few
CSARGQRGAGETQYF
TGCAGTGCTAGAGGCCAGCGGGGGGCGGGAGAGACCCAGTACTTC
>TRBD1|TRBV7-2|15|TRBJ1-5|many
CASSAIQGARQPQHF
TGTGCCAGCAGCGCAATACAGGGGGCGCGTCAGCCCCAGCATTTT
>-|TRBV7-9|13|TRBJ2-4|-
CASSLEETSIQYF
TGTGCCAGCAGCTTAGAGGAGACGTCTATTCAGTACTTC
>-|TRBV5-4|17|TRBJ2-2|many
CASSLEFGQTLTGELFF
TGTGCCAGCAGCTTGGAATTCGGCCAGACACTCACCGGGGAGCTGTTTTTT
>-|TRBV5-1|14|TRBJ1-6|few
CASSFSGLESPLHF
TGCGCCAGCAGCTTTTCGGGGCTGGAATCACCCCTCCACTTT
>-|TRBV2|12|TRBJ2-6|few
CASSESGSVLTF
TGTGCCAGCAGTGAGTCAGGCTCGGTCCTGACTTTC
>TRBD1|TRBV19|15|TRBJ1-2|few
CASSASGGGDYGYTF
TGTGCCAGTAGTGCCTCAGGAGGGGGCGACTATGGCTACACCTTC
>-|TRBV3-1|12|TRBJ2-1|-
CASSPMDDEQFF
TGTGCCAGCAGCCCAATGGACGATGAGCAGTTCTTC
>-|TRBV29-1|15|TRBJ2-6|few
CSVDGSSSGANVLTF
TGCAGCGTTGATGGGAGCTCCTCTGGGGCCAACGTCCTGACTTTC
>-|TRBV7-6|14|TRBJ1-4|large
CASSRRDESEKLFF
TGTGCCAGCAGCCGCCGGGACGAGAGTGAAAAACTGTTTTTT
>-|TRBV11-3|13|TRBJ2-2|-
CASSLSMIGELFF
TGTGCCAGCAGCTTAAGTATGATCGGGGAGCTGTTTTTT
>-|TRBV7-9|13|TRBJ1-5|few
CASSLQSGQPQHF
TGTGCCAGCAGCTTACAGAGCGGTCAGCCCCAGCATTTT
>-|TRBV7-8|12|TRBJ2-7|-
CASSETTYEQYF
TGTGCCAGCAGCGAGACTACCTACGAGCAGTACTTC
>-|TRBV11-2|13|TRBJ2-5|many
CASSGEQRETQYF
TGTGCCAGCAGCGGAGAACAGCGAGAGACCCAGTACTTC
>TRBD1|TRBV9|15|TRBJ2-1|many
CASSATGGMNNEQFF
TGTGCCAGCAGCGCGACAGGGGGCATGAACAATGAGCAGTTCTTC
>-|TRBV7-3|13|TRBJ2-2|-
CASSLSPGGELFF
TGTGCCAGCAGCCTAAGCCCGGGCGGGGAGCTGTTTTTT
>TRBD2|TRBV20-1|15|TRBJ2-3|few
CSAGGLADLTDTQYF
TGCAGTGCTGGGGGACTAGCGGATCTCACAGATACGCAGTATTTT
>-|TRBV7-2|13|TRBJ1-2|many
CASSLVRADGYTF
TGTGCCAGCAGCTTAGTCAGAGCGGATGGCTACACCTTC
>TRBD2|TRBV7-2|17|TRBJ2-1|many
CASSVAGVLRSYNEQFF
TGTGCCAGCAGCGTAGCGGGGGTACTCCGCTCCTACAATGAGCAGTTCTTC
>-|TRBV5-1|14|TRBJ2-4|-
CASSLAKGENIQYF
TGCGCCAGCAGCTTGGCCAAAGGAGAAAACATTCAGTACTTC
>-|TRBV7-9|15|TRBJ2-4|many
CASSPGILAKNIQYF
TGTGCCAGCAGCCCAGGGATTCTAGCCAAAAACATTCAGTACTTC
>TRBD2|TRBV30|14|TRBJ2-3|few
CAWTLAGHTDTQYF
TGTGCCTGGACCCTAGCGGGGCACACAGATACGCAGTATTTT
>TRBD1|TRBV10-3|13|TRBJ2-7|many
CAIGGTGSYEQYF
TGTGCCATCGGAGGGACAGGGTCCTACGAGCAGTACTTC